There are many counts of the clone carrying this T cell receptor beta chain. Amplification of TCR beta CDR3 regions used RNA as the template. HTBI primers were employed in a first-round RT-PCR of the TCR CDR3. MiXCR was run by TCRdb on the multiplex PCR reads, yielding one entry per CDR3 protein. This table holds around 610,000 distinct CDR3 sequences, under 15% found once. Germline CDR1 is LGHDT and CDR2 is YNNKEL (reference sequence). The V and J ends lost 2 bases and 5 bases, in that order; junction bases with no gene match: 7. CDR3 size: 15 residues. This sample was included in a study of T cells in Graves' hyperthyroidism and ophthalmopathy.

The rearrangement uses TRBV3-1 and TRBJ2-5; TRBD2 aligns across 8 bases. The sequencing sample was made of blood. The sequence came from a woman between 35 and 50 years old with Graves' ophthalmopathy. The CDR3 sequence: CASSQRAGVSETQYF. As DNA, the CDR3 is TGTGCCAGCAGCCAAAGAGCGGGAGTTTCCGAGACCCAGTACTTC.